These 25 T cell receptor beta chains were sequenced from one sample in a study of T cell responses to AZD1222 COVID-19 vaccine. This table comes from immunoSEQ multiplex PCR, and its TCRdb copy is limited to in-frame clones, with some not included. This sample has about 140,000 clones, with approximately 90% found just once. Here the sequenced sample was peripheral blood, taken on day 0 of AZD1222 vaccination. The receptors were gathered from an adult in good health.

The rearrangement uses TRBV11-2 and TRBJ2-7; tentatively, D is TRBD2 (7 bases). The length of the CDR3 is 15 residues. V was shortened by 6 bases and J by 2 bases, with 17 bases between the two germline ends. Germline loops: CDR1 SGHAT, CDR2 FQNNGV. The CDR3 DNA is TGTGCCAGCAGTTTTTCGGGGGGCCAGGCCTACGAGCAGTACTTC. Encoded protein: CASSFSGGQAYEQYF.

This sequence joins TRBV4-1 and TRBJ1-5; the D is unclear. Germline V lookup: CDR1 MGHRA, CDR2 YSYEKL. The ends were cut back, 1 base at V and 5 bases at J, with 9 bases in the middle. The CDR3 is 14 amino acids. The CDR3 spells CASSQATDYQPQHF. Written as DNA, the CDR3 is TGCGCCAGCAGCCAAGCCACCGATTATCAGCCCCAGCATTTT.

The chain employs TRBV12-3 or TRBV12-4 and TRBJ1-4; D is undetermined. The CDR3 extends over 13 amino acids. Trimming removed 3 bases from V and 10 bases from J, with 12 bases in between. In nucleotides, the CDR3 is TGTGCCAGCAGTTTGATACATGGCGGAAAACTGTTTTTT. It yields the protein CASSLIHGGKLFF.

The J gene is TRBJ1-2, the V gene TRBV5-6; D remains unclear. Germline CDR1 is SGHDT and CDR2 is YYEEEE. V shed 4 bases and J shed 4 bases, with 20 bases lying between them. This CDR3 region has 16 residues. Written as DNA, the CDR3 is TGTGCCAGCAGCGCTGGCGGTTCGAACCGGGGCTATGGCTACACCTTC. Residues: CASSAGGSNRGYGYTF.

This rearrangement joins TRBV12-3 or TRBV12-4 to TRBJ1-4; TRBD1 is a possible D gene (5 bases). V was clipped by 6 bases and J by 5 bases, with 10 bases between them. The CDR3 extends over 13 amino acids. CDR3 residues: CASRGQTNEKLFF. CDR3 nucleotide sequence: TGTGCCAGCAGGGGGCAGACCAATGAAAAACTGTTTTTT.

V and J are TRBV19 and TRBJ1-2; 7 bases map to TRBD1. CDR1 and CDR2 from the germline V gene are LNHDA and SQIVND (reference sequence). Trimming cost V 5 bases and J 9 bases; bases outside gene matches: 12. The CDR3 contains 14 residues. CDR3 sequence: CASSQPGQRMSYTF. The CDR3 coding sequence is TGTGCCAGTAGTCAACCGGGACAGCGTATGAGCTACACCTTC.

The sample holds many counts of this clone. The rearrangement links TRBV5-1 to TRBJ2-5; the D is unclear. The CDR3 has 12 amino acids. Germline V gene data show CDR1 as SGHRS and CDR2 as YFSETQ. With 0 bases removed from V and 4 bases from J, the gap between germline ends came to 4 bases. The CDR3 here is CASSLEGETQYF. CDR3 coding DNA: TGCGCCAGCAGCTTGGAGGGAGAGACCCAGTACTTC. Supplemented by reference TRBV5-1 and TRBJ2-5, the full variable domain reads KAGVTQTPRYLIKTRGQQVTLSCSPISGHRSVSWYQQTPGQGLQFLFEYFSETQRNKGNFPGRFSGRQFSNSRSEMNVSTLELGDSALYLCASSLEGETQYFGPGTRLLVL.

The rearrangement links TRBV9 to TRBJ1-4, with TRBD1 matching over 7 bases. From germline, CDR1 is SGDLS and CDR2 YYNGEE. Trimming at V came to 4 bases and at J to 4 bases, leaving 10 bases not matched to a gene. This CDR3 region has 16 residues. Here the CDR3 reads CASSPLQGGGNEKLFF. The CDR3 DNA is TGTGCCAGCAGCCCCCTCCAGGGGGGAGGTAATGAAAAACTGTTTTTT.

The table lists this clone with a few counts. CDR3 in amino acids: CASSSPGTSGDSSYNEQFF. CDR3 nucleotide sequence: TGTGCCAGCAGCTCCCCCGGGACTAGCGGCGATAGCTCCTACAATGAGCAGTTCTTC. The genes are TRBV5-4 and TRBJ2-1; 11 positions agree with TRBD2. The CDR3 has 19 amino acids. Germline V lookup: CDR1 SGHNT, CDR2 YYREEE (reference sequence). The J segment lost 0 bases and the V segment lost 3 bases, leaving 11 bases of the junction unmatched. The whole variable domain, remainder taken from reference TRBV5-4 and TRBJ2-1, is ETGVTQSPTHLIKTRGQQVTLRCSSQSGHNTVSWYQQALGQGPQFIFQYYREEENGRGNFPPRFSGLQFPNYSSELNVNALELDDSALYLCASSSPGTSGDSSYNEQFFGPGTRLTVL.

The chain has TRBV7-3 and TRBJ2-3, with D possibly being TRBD1 or TRBD2 (5 bases each). Germline CDR1 SGHTA, CDR2 FQGTGA. The CDR3 is made up of 14 amino acids. Between the trimmed V and J ends, which lost 2 bases and 2 bases, there was a span of 8 bases. The chain's CDR3 is CASSLEGYTDTQYF. The CDR3 coding sequence is TGTGCCAGCAGCTTAGAGGGGTACACAGATACGCAGTATTTT.

The CDR3 loop reads CASSERGAREQYF. CDR3 sequence (DNA): TGTGCCAGCAGCGAAAGAGGGGCGAGGGAGCAGTACTTC. This rearrangement joins TRBV9 to TRBJ2-7, with D perhaps assigned TRBD1 or TRBD2 (5 bases each). CDR3 length: 13 residues. The germline CDR1 and CDR2 sequences are SGDLS and YYNGEE. The V end lost 3 bases, the J end lost 7 bases, and 14 bases lay between the germline ends.

The rearrangement uses TRBV3-1 (or the pseudogene TRBV3-2) and TRBJ1-2; no clear D gene. The germline V gene encodes CDR1 LGHDT and CDR2 YNNKEL (reference sequence). Between the trimmed V and J ends, which lost 4 bases and 4 bases, there was a span of 16 bases. The CDR3 sequence is 15 residues long. The CDR3 coding sequence is TGTGCCAGCAGCCCTAACTTGGAGAATCTCTATGGCTACACCTTC. It yields the protein CASSPNLENLYGYTF.

The chain couples TRBV27 to TRBJ1-2; 7 bases agree with TRBD1. The CDR3 is 17 amino acids. CDR1 is MNHEY, CDR2 SMNVEV, per germline (reference sequence). The V and J ends lost 0 bases and 4 bases, in that order; junction bases with no gene match: 11. This chain's CDR3 is CASSLSVRGRGSYGYTF. The CDR3 DNA reads TGTGCCAGCAGTTTATCGGTTAGGGGGCGCGGTAGCTATGGCTACACCTTC.

This chain connects TRBV5-6 to TRBJ2-1, with D tentatively TRBD2 (5 bases). The V end was cut by 3 bases, the J end by 1 base, with 8 bases between. Germline values: CDR1 SGHDT, CDR2 YYEEEE. The length of the CDR3 is 14 residues. The CDR3 is CASSSSGSYNEQFF. The CDR3 DNA is TGTGCCAGCAGCTCCAGCGGATCCTACAATGAGCAGTTCTTC.

The chain carries TRBV7-9 and TRBJ1-1; D possibly corresponds to TRBD1 (6 bases). The V end lost 5 bases, the J end lost 0 bases, and 13 bases lay between the germline ends. The CDR3 is 15 residues long. Germline V lookup: CDR1 SEHNR, CDR2 FQNEAQ (reference sequence). CDR3 in amino acids: CASSLRGGMNTEAFF. The CDR3, as DNA: TGTGCCAGCAGCCTCCGGGGGGGCATGAACACTGAAGCTTTCTTT. The entire variable domain, with the rest obtained from reference TRBV7-9 and TRBJ1-1, is as follows: DTGVSQNPRHKITKRGQNVTFRCDPISEHNRLYWYRQTLGQGPEFLTYFQNEAQLEKSRLLSDRFSAERPKGSFSTLEIQRTEQGDSAMYLCASSLRGGMNTEAFFGQGTRLTVV.

V and J are TRBV6-4 and TRBJ1-2; D is ambiguous. Per the germline V gene, CDR1 is MRHNA and CDR2 is SNTAGT. The CDR3 consists of 13 residues. With 4 bases removed from V and 1 base from J, the gap between germline ends came to 7 bases. CDR3 in amino acids: CASSGDYNYGYTF. The CDR3 DNA sequence: TGTGCCAGCAGTGGAGACTATAACTATGGCTACACCTTC.

J is TRBJ1-3 and V is TRBV9; D not certain. The CDR3 has 17 residues. The V end lost 4 bases, the J end lost 5 bases, and 22 bases lay between the germline ends. Germline V gene lookup returns CDR1 SGDLS and CDR2 YYNGEE. The CDR3 is CASSLPPYGIARNTIYF. The CDR3 nucleotides read TGTGCCAGCAGCCTTCCCCCCTATGGGATAGCGAGAAACACCATATATTTT.

The DNA for the CDR3 is TGTGCCATCAGTGTACGTGGAGGAACAGATACGCAGTATTTT. It translates to CAISVRGGTDTQYF. The chain employs TRBV10-3 and TRBJ2-3; weak D call: TRBD2 (5 bases). The CDR3 runs 14 residues. V lost 4 bases and J lost 3, with 11 bases in between. CDR1 is ENHRY, CDR2 SYGVKD, per germline.

The chain has TRBV6-5 and TRBJ1-2; the match to TRBD1 covers 7 bases. The germline CDR1 and CDR2 sequences are MNHEY and SVGAGI. J lost 7 bases, V lost 2 bases, and 4 bases had no gene match. The CDR3 sequence is 13 residues long. The CDR3 reads CASSYETGRGYTF. CDR3 in DNA: TGTGCCAGCAGTTACGAGACAGGGCGTGGCTACACCTTC.

The J gene is TRBJ2-5, the V gene TRBV3-1 (or the pseudogene TRBV3-2); D is unresolved. V gave up 8 bases and J gave up 5 bases, with 18 bases separating them. Germline V gene lookup returns CDR1 LGHDT and CDR2 YNNKEL (reference sequence). The CDR3 has 14 amino acids. The CDR3 region is CASFLGARRETQYF. The CDR3 nucleotides read TGTGCCAGCTTCCTGGGTGCTAGGCGGGAGACCCAGTACTTC.

This clone was seen once. The chain combines TRBV4-1 with TRBJ2-4; 8 bases align to TRBD1. CDR1 is MGHRA and CDR2 is YSYEKL in the germline V gene. Trimming at V came to 0 bases and at J to 5 bases, leaving 3 bases not matched to a gene. The CDR3 is 15 residues long. The CDR3, as DNA: TGCGCCAGCAGCCAAGATCAGGGGGCCCAAAACATTCAGTACTTC. This encodes CASSQDQGAQNIQYF.

The chain couples TRBV28 to TRBJ1-2; weak D call: TRBD1 (5 bases). The CDR3 extends over 13 amino acids. Germline V gives CDR1 MDHEN, CDR2 SYDVKM. V was cut by 7 bases and J by 3 bases, with 12 bases left in between. The CDR3 loop reads CASMYRIYYGYTF. Here the CDR3 DNA reads TGTGCCAGCATGTACAGGATTTACTATGGCTACACCTTC.

This clone has more than one count but fewer than ten. The chain links TRBV6-5 to TRBJ2-1; D unresolved. The CDR3 contains 14 residues. The V end lost 7 bases, the J end lost 4 bases, and 14 bases lay between the germline ends. Germline CDR1 MNHEY, CDR2 SVGAGI. This chain's CDR3 is CASIELGSYNEQFF. DNA of the CDR3: TGTGCCAGCATCGAATTAGGCTCGTACAATGAGCAGTTCTTC.

The V and J genes are TRBV7-6 and TRBJ2-6; D unclear. This CDR3 has 13 amino acids. The V gene's germline CDR1 is SGHVS and CDR2 FNYEAQ. The ends were cut back, 3 bases at V and 2 bases at J, with 2 bases in the middle. In nucleotides, the CDR3 is TGTGCCAGCAGCTTCGCTGGGGCCAACGTCCTGACTTTC. Amino acid sequence: CASSFAGANVLTF. The whole variable domain, remainder taken from reference TRBV7-6 and TRBJ2-6, is GAGVSQSPRYKVTKRGQDVALRCDPISGHVSLYWYRQALGQGPEFLTYFNYEAQQDKSGLPNDRFSAERPEGSISTLTIQRTEQRDSAMYRCASSFAGANVLTFGAGSRLTVL.

This chain connects TRBV5-6 to TRBJ1-6; 7 bases map to TRBD1. The CDR3 contains 16 residues. Germline V lookup: CDR1 SGHDT, CDR2 YYEEEE. J gave up 0 bases and V 4 bases, and 4 bases lay outside the gene matches. The CDR3 DNA is TGTGCCAGCAGCCCACAGGGGAGCTCCTATAATTCACCCCTCCACTTT. It codes for CASSPQGSSYNSPLHF. The whole variable domain, filled in from reference TRBV5-6 and TRBJ1-6, reads DAGVTQSPTHLIKTRGQQVTLRCSPKSGHDTVSWYQQALGQGPQFIFQYYEEEERQRGNFPDRFSGHQFPNYSSELNVNALLLGDSALYLCASSPQGSSYNSPLHFGNGTRLTVT.